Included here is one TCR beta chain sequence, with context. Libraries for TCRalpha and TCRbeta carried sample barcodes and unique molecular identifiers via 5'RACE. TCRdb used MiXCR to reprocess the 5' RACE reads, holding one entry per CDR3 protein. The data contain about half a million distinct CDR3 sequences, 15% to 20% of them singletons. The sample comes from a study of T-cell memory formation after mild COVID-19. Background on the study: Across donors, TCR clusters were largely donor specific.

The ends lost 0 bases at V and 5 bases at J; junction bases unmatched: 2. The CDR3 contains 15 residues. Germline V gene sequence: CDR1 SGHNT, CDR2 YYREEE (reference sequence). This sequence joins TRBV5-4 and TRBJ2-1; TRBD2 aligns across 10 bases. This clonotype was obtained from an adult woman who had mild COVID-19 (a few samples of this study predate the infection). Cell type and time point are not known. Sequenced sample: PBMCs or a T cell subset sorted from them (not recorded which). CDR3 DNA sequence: TGTGCCAGCAGCTTGGATAGCGGGAGGAACAATGAGCAGTTCTTC. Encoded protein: CASSLDSGRNNEQFF.